A single sample gave rise to the 30 T cell receptor beta chains below, sequenced in a study of blood T cell repertoires in COVID-19. The table came from immunoSEQ multiplex PCR; TCRdb's copy has only in-frame clones and leaves some out. The sample yields some 40,000 clones, 60% to 80% seen once. Specimen: peripheral blood. Source of these receptors: a man between 65 and 79 years old with acute or convalescent COVID-19.

The V call is TRBV5-1, the J call TRBJ1-4; 7 nucleotides line up with TRBD1. The CDR3 is made up of 15 amino acids. V gave up 0 bases and J gave up 4 bases; unmatched junction bases: 3. Germline-derived CDR1 and CDR2 are SGHRS and YFSETQ. Here the CDR3 DNA reads TGCGCCAGCAGCTTGGGAGGGACAGATAATGAAAAACTGTTTTTT. Its protein product is CASSLGGTDNEKLFF.

The gene calls are TRBV6-6 and TRBJ1-6; possibly TRBD1 for D (6 bases). This CDR3 region has 15 residues. With 6 bases removed from V and 7 bases from J, the gap between germline ends came to 16 bases. Per germline, CDR1 MNHNY and CDR2 SVGAGI (reference sequence). The CDR3 sequence: CASSSYTGTNSPLHF. Here the CDR3 DNA reads TGTGCCAGCAGCTCATACACAGGGACCAATTCACCCCTCCACTTT.

V gene TRBV5-1 combines with J gene TRBJ2-1; a possible D gene is TRBD1 (6 bases). V lost 4 bases to trimming and J lost 8 bases, with 10 bases between them. The CDR3 is 12 amino acids. From germline, CDR1 is SGHRS and CDR2 YFSETQ. DNA for the CDR3: TGCGCCAGCAGCCCCGACAGGTATGAGCAGTTCTTC. It encodes CASSPDRYEQFF.

This chain joins TRBV9 and TRBJ1-3, with D perhaps TRBD1 (5 bases). CDR3 size: 15 residues. Looked up from germline, CDR1 is SGDLS and CDR2 is YYNGEE. Trimming removed 4 bases at V and 0 bases at J, with 11 bases between. The DNA for the CDR3 is TGTGCCAGCAGCCCCGACAGCTACTCTGGAAACACCATATATTTT. Amino acid sequence: CASSPDSYSGNTIYF.

The rearrangement links TRBV5-1 to TRBJ2-3; possibly TRBD2 for D (5 bases). Deletions cut 4 bases from V and 3 bases from J, with 15 bases between. From germline, CDR1 is SGHRS and CDR2 YFSETQ. This CDR3 has 15 residues. CDR3 protein: CASSPIARRTDTQYF. CDR3 DNA: TGCGCCAGCAGCCCAATAGCGAGACGGACAGATACGCAGTATTTT.

This chain joins TRBV11-2 and TRBJ2-3, with D unclear. Trimming took off 5 bases at V and 4 bases at J, with 10 bases between the two ends. The CDR3 extends over 13 amino acids. Germline CDR1 and CDR2: SGHAT and FQNNGV. The CDR3 is CASSPQQADTQYF. The CDR3 DNA sequence: TGTGCCAGCAGCCCCCAGCAGGCAGATACGCAGTATTTT.

The chain uses TRBV3-1 (or the pseudogene TRBV3-2) and TRBJ1-2, with D hard to call. CDR1 and CDR2 from the germline V gene are LGHDT and YNNKEL (reference sequence). Between the trimmed V and J ends, which lost 2 bases and 8 bases, there was a span of 6 bases. This CDR3 comprises 11 residues. CDR3 DNA: TGTGCCAGCAGCCAATTTGAGGGCTACACCTTC. Translation: CASSQFEGYTF.

Details on this clone: An end of the junction differs from the germline gene, which may be a read error. This chain links TRBV11-2 with TRBJ1-5; 9 positions agree with TRBD1. This CDR3 contains 15 residues. Germline CDR1 is SGHAT and CDR2 is FQNNGV. Here the CDR3 DNA reads TGTGCCAGCAGCCTAGAGGGGACAGGGTATCAGCCCCAGCATTTT. As protein: CASSLEGTGYQPQHF.

The chain recombines TRBV27 with TRBJ2-3, with TRBD2 identical over 7 bases. The CDR3 is 16 amino acids. Germline V gene lookup returns CDR1 MNHEY and CDR2 SMNVEV (reference sequence). After removal of 4 bases from V and 1 base from J, the junction contained 8 bases not matched to a gene. DNA for the CDR3: TGTGCCAGCAGTTCCTCTAGACTAGCCCGCACAGATACGCAGTATTTT. It codes for CASSSSRLARTDTQYF.

The rearrangement links TRBV7-2 to TRBJ2-1; D uncertain. In germline, CDR1 is SGHTA, CDR2 FQGNSA. The CDR3 covers 14 residues. The germline V and J ends were trimmed by 4 bases and 4 bases, with 11 bases remaining between them. The CDR3 nucleotides read TGTGCCAGCAGCTCCCAGAAACCGTACAATGAGCAGTTCTTC. Amino acid sequence: CASSSQKPYNEQFF.

The chain has TRBV30 and TRBJ2-7, with 8 bases matching TRBD2. Germline loops: CDR1 GTSNPN, CDR2 SVGIG (reference sequence). CDR3 size: 14 residues. With 2 bases clipped from V and 2 bases from J, the junction kept 5 bases outside the gene matches. The CDR3 region has the DNA TGTGCCTGGAGTTTTCGGGGGGGAACCTACGAGCAGTACTTC. Encoded protein: CAWSFRGGTYEQYF.

This clone was picked up a small number of times. This chain's CDR3 is CASSLPQNTEAFF. The CDR3 nucleotides are TGCGCCAGCAGCTTGCCCCAGAACACTGAAGCTTTCTTT. The chain combines TRBV5-1 with TRBJ1-1; D is unresolved. CDR1 and CDR2 from the germline V gene are SGHRS and YFSETQ. The CDR3 is made up of 13 amino acids. Trimming took off 1 base at V and 1 base at J, with 5 bases between the two ends.

The chain recombines TRBV19 with TRBJ1-2; D is unclear. Germline values: CDR1 LNHDA, CDR2 SQIVND (reference sequence). CDR3 length: 13 amino acids. The V gene lost 5 bases and the J gene lost 5 bases, with 12 bases spanning the gap. The CDR3 loop reads CASSEQSWYGYTF. In DNA, the CDR3 is TGTGCCAGTAGTGAACAGTCCTGGTATGGCTACACCTTC.

The genes are TRBV5-8 and TRBJ2-3, with TRBD1 matching 9 bases. CDR3 length: 17 residues. The germline V gene has CDR1 SGHTS and CDR2 YDEGEE. V shed 4 bases and J 1 base; nucleotides not matched to a gene: 10. The CDR3 loop is CASSPLGQGMGTDTQYF. The DNA of the CDR3 is TGTGCCAGCAGCCCACTCGGACAGGGGATGGGCACAGATACGCAGTATTTT.

The chain joins TRBV10-3 to TRBJ2-3; TRBD2 matches 7 bases. The germline gives CDR1 ENHRY, CDR2 SYGVKD. The CDR3 has 17 amino acids. The J segment lost 2 bases and the V segment lost 4 bases, leaving 12 bases of the junction unmatched. The CDR3 nucleotides are TGTGCCATCAGTGGTCCCGGAAGCGGGGCGATCACAGATACGCAGTATTTT. Translating it yields CAISGPGSGAITDTQYF.

This clone showed up many times. The chain carries TRBV15 and TRBJ1-5, with TRBD1 as a possible D gene (5 bases). Germline CDR1 LNHNV, CDR2 YYDKDF (reference sequence). The V and J ends lost 1 base and 2 bases respectively, with 12 bases between them. The CDR3 totals 16 residues. In nucleotides, the CDR3 is TGTGCCACCAGCAGAGGGGTGGGCAGGGGCAATCAGCCCCAGCATTTT. Its translation: CATSRGVGRGNQPQHF.

The chain employs TRBV2 and TRBJ1-5, with D maybe TRBD1 (5 bases). The germline gives CDR1 SNHLY, CDR2 FYNNEI. Deletions cut 6 bases from V and 4 bases from J, with 13 bases between. The CDR3 sequence is 14 residues long. The CDR3 nucleotides read TGTGCCAGCAGGGGGCCTCGGGGGAATCAGCCCCAGCATTTT. It is translated as CASRGPRGNQPQHF.

V gene TRBV28 combines with J gene TRBJ1-2; D is ambiguous. Trimming stripped 2 bases from V and 2 bases from J, with 6 bases between. The CDR3 has 13 residues. Germline V gene sequence: CDR1 MDHEN, CDR2 SYDVKM. The chain's CDR3 is CASSLLDNYGYTF. As DNA, the CDR3 is TGTGCCAGCAGTTTACTAGACAACTATGGCTACACCTTC.

The chain couples TRBV30 to TRBJ2-7; TRBD1 aligns across 7 bases. V shed 2 bases, J shed 5 bases, and the junction held 9 bases outside the gene matches. The CDR3 consists of 14 residues. In germline, CDR1 is GTSNPN, CDR2 SVGIG (reference sequence). For the CDR3, the DNA is TGTGCCTGGAGTCCCACAGGGGCTGGGGACGAGCAGTACTTC. Translated, it gives CAWSPTGAGDEQYF.

This rearrangement joins TRBV28 to TRBJ2-1, with a tentative D call TRBD1 (6 bases). CDR3 size: 14 residues. Trimming shortened V by 8 bases and J by 1 base, and 12 bases separated the two germline ends. Germline-derived CDR1 and CDR2 are MDHEN and SYDVKM. The CDR3: CASPPGQSYNEQFF. CDR3 DNA: TGTGCCAGCCCTCCAGGACAGTCCTACAATGAGCAGTTCTTC.

This clone appeared a few times. The chain joins TRBV30 to TRBJ2-7; a possible D gene is TRBD1 (5 bases). The V and J ends lost 2 bases and 2 bases respectively, with 10 bases between them. The CDR3 covers 13 residues. Germline V gene sequence: CDR1 GTSNPN, CDR2 SVGIG (reference sequence). The CDR3 DNA follows: TGTGCCTGGAGTAGGGTCAGGGCCTACGAGCAGTACTTC. As protein: CAWSRVRAYEQYF.

The rearrangement links TRBV6-5 to TRBJ2-7; D not resolved. CDR1 and CDR2 (germline): MNHEY, SVGAGI. This CDR3 is 13 amino acids long. Trimming removed 5 bases from V and 5 bases from J, with 13 bases in between. This CDR3 reads CASSPFVIDEQYF. CDR3 bases: TGTGCCAGCAGTCCTTTCGTAATCGACGAGCAGTACTTC.

The rearrangement joins TRBV5-8 to TRBJ1-2, with D possibly matching TRBD1 (5 bases). The V end was cut by 4 bases, the J end by 0 bases, with 19 bases between. CDR1 is SGHTS, CDR2 YDEGEE, per germline. This CDR3 region has 17 residues. The CDR3 loop reads CASSGGSRKTTNYGYTF. The CDR3 DNA reads as TGTGCCAGCAGCGGGGGGTCGAGGAAGACTACTAACTATGGCTACACCTTC.

The V and J genes are TRBV7-9 and TRBJ1-2; possible D gene TRBD1, 6 bases. Germline-derived CDR1 and CDR2 are SEHNR and FQNEAQ (reference sequence). V lost 7 bases and J lost 5, with 17 bases in between. The CDR3 totals 14 residues. CDR3 amino acids: CASTGPPGEYGYTF. Written as DNA, the CDR3 is TGTGCCAGCACCGGGCCCCCAGGGGAGTATGGCTACACCTTC.

This clone occurred once. The chain links TRBV27 to TRBJ2-3; a possible D gene is TRBD1 (5 bases). The CDR3 is 15 residues long. With 2 bases removed from V and 2 bases from J, the gap between germline ends came to 11 bases. CDR1 is MNHEY, CDR2 SMNVEV, per germline (reference sequence). The CDR3, as DNA: TGTGCCAGCAGTTTACGACAGTTTTCCACAGATACGCAGTATTTT. This encodes CASSLRQFSTDTQYF.

This chain joins TRBV28 and TRBJ1-1; TRBD1 agrees at 8 bases. Per germline, CDR1 MDHEN and CDR2 SYDVKM. J was trimmed by 2 bases and V by 9 bases; bases with no gene match: 5. CDR3 length: 13 amino acids. This CDR3 reads CASMTGVNTEAFF. The CDR3 nucleotides are TGTGCCAGTATGACAGGGGTTAACACTGAAGCTTTCTTT.

In the case of this clone: Other DNA sequences of this sample code for an identical CDR3. The chain combines TRBV28 with TRBJ1-6; 10 nucleotides line up with TRBD1. Trimming removed 6 bases from V and 4 bases from J; junction bases left unmatched: 15. CDR3 length equals 19 residues. CDR1 and CDR2 (germline): MDHEN, SYDVKM. For the CDR3, the DNA is TGTGCCAGCAGCCTTCCGGGACAGGGGTTTAGCTCTTATAATTCACCCCTCCACTTT. This sequence encodes CASSLPGQGFSSYNSPLHF. Looking up the rest from reference TRBV28 and TRBJ1-6 gives the full variable domain: DVKVTQSSRYLVKRTGEKVFLECVQDMDHENMFWYRQDPGLGLRLIYFSYDVKMKEKGDIPEGYSVSREKKERFSLILESASTNQTSMYLCASSLPGQGFSSYNSPLHFGNGTRLTVT.

The rearrangement joins TRBV7-2 to TRBJ1-2; D ambiguous. The germline V and J ends were trimmed by 7 bases and 8 bases, with 17 bases remaining between them. CDR1 is SGHTA and CDR2 is FQGNSA in the germline V gene. The CDR3 contains 13 residues. The CDR3 DNA reads as TGTGCCAGCATCCCTGGAGGAGTTTACGGCTACACCTTC. Amino acids: CASIPGGVYGYTF.

This sequence joins TRBV18 and TRBJ1-5; D uncertain. CDR3 length: 14 residues. V was trimmed by 4 bases and J by 4 bases, leaving 11 bases between them. Germline V CDR1 and CDR2: KGHSH, LQKENI. The CDR3 spells CASSLRAGNQPQHF. CDR3 nucleotides: TGTGCCAGCTCACTACGGGCGGGGAATCAGCCCCAGCATTTT.

The sample holds one count of this clone. The chain combines TRBV6-5 with TRBJ2-1; 10 nucleotides match TRBD2. Unmatched junction bases numbered 7, after V lost 10 bases and J lost 4 bases. Looked up from germline, CDR1 is MNHEY and CDR2 is SVGAGI. CDR3 length: 14 residues. The CDR3: CATVAGGPYNEQFF. The CDR3 region has the DNA TGTGCCACCGTAGCGGGGGGCCCTTACAATGAGCAGTTCTTC.